These 30 T cell receptor beta chains originate from one sample sequenced in a study of post-analysis software for immune sequencing data. Their target antigens are unknown. Whole-study findings and limits: In patients, five or six TRBV segments were more frequent than in controls, with TRBV5-6, TRBV5-1 and TRBV20-1 among them.

Unique molecular identifiers featured in each of the TCR beta cDNA libraries. TCRdb passed the PCR reads through MiXCR, listing each CDR3 protein once. The sample contains some 700,000 distinct CDR3 sequences, roughly three fifths of which appear only once. What was sequenced was blood. Receptors originate from a girl aged 2 to 9 with multiple sclerosis.

This chain uses TRBV12-3 or TRBV12-4 with TRBJ2-4; D not resolved. Trimming took off 7 bases at V and 0 bases at J, with 10 bases between the two ends. The CDR3 length is 14 residues. CDR3 sequence: CASTLGLAKNIQYF. The CDR3 bases are TGTGCCAGCACCCTCGGGCTAGCCAAAAACATTCAGTACTTC.

This chain joins TRBV29-1 and TRBJ1-1, with 9 bases matching TRBD1. The trim removed 6 bases at V and 4 bases at J, leaving 12 bases unmatched. The germline CDR1 and CDR2 sequences are SQVTM and ANQGSEA. The CDR3 contains 15 residues. This CDR3 reads CSVLRYGQGTTEAFF. CDR3 in DNA: TGCAGCGTGCTACGATACGGACAGGGGACCACTGAAGCTTTCTTT.

The CDR3 nucleotides are TGTGCCAGCAGCCGCGGTCTCCGGACAGACTCCTACGAGCAGTACTTC. Its protein product is CASSRGLRTDSYEQYF. The chain uses TRBV14 and TRBJ2-7; TRBD1 is a possible D gene (6 bases). The CDR3 contains 16 residues. The V gene's germline CDR1 is SGHDN and CDR2 FVKESK. V lost 4 bases to trimming and J lost 0 bases, with 16 bases between them. The full variable domain, in which reference TRBV14 and TRBJ2-7 provide the parts outside the CDR3, is EAGVTQFPSHSVIEKGQTVTLRCDPISGHDNLYWYRRVMGKEIKFLLHFVKESKQDESGMPNNRFLAERTGGTYSTLKVQPAELEDSGVYFCASSRGLRTDSYEQYFGPGTRLTVT.

Only a few counts were recorded for this clonotype. The chain has TRBV6-1 and TRBJ2-3; D is ambiguous. V lost 5 bases to trimming and J lost 1 base, with 19 bases between them. This CDR3 is built from 17 residues. Germline CDR1 and CDR2: MNHNS and SASEGT. CDR3 DNA: TGTGCCAGCAGTAGGACCTCTCACGGTGGGGGCACAGATACGCAGTATTTT. This codes for CASSRTSHGGGTDTQYF.

In its sample, this clonotype was seen a few times. The rearrangement links TRBV20-1 to TRBJ1-2; no clear D. V lost 5 bases and J lost 5, with 18 bases in between. This CDR3 spans 14 amino acids. Per germline, CDR1 DFQATT and CDR2 SNEGSKA (reference sequence). CDR3 bases: TGCAGTGCTGCCCCGGGATCCCGTGGATATGGCTACACCTTC. It specifies CSAAPGSRGYGYTF.

This clonotype appeared a single time. This chain joins TRBV13 and TRBJ1-6, with a tentative D call TRBD1 (5 bases). Germline V gene sequence: CDR1 PRHDT, CDR2 FYEKMQ (reference sequence). The CDR3 runs to 15 residues. V lost 5 bases and J lost 9, with 17 bases in between. CDR3 region: CASSRIRENGSPLHF. CDR3 nucleotides: TGTGCCAGCAGCAGAATCAGGGAGAACGGTTCACCCCTCCACTTT. The whole variable domain, remainder taken from reference TRBV13 and TRBJ1-6, is AAGVIQSPRHLIKEKRETATLKCYPIPRHDTVYWYQQGPGQDPQFLISFYEKMQSDKGSIPDRFSAQQFSDYHSELNMSSLELGDSALYFCASSRIRENGSPLHFGNGTRLTVT.

This clonotype was counted a few times. J is TRBJ2-3 and V is TRBV7-9; 8 bases are shared with TRBD2. Germline V gene data show CDR1 as SEHNR and CDR2 as FQNEAQ (reference sequence). The junction had 11 bases not matched to a gene; V was cut back by 4 bases and J by 5 bases. The CDR3 length is 16 residues. CDR3 sequence (DNA): TGTGCCAGCAGCTCATGGCGAGCGGGAGTGGAAGATACGCAGTATTTT. The encoded protein is CASSSWRAGVEDTQYF. The full variable domain, with the rest looked up from reference TRBV7-9 and TRBJ2-3, is DTGVSQNPRHKITKRGQNVTFRCDPISEHNRLYWYRQTLGQGPEFLTYFQNEAQLEKSRLLSDRFSAERPKGSFSTLEIQRTEQGDSAMYLCASSSWRAGVEDTQYFGPGTRLTVL.

The chain links TRBV12-3 or TRBV12-4 to TRBJ2-7; the D gene is possibly TRBD2 (5 bases). The germline V and J ends were trimmed by 7 bases and 2 bases, with 27 bases remaining between them. CDR3 length: 18 residues. This CDR3 is CASTTSRMWALDPYEQYF. The DNA of the CDR3 is TGTGCCAGCACCACATCCCGGATGTGGGCACTAGATCCCTACGAGCAGTACTTC.

The V and J genes are TRBV3-1 and TRBJ2-7; 7 bases are shared with TRBD2. Germline values: CDR1 LGHDT, CDR2 YNNKEL (reference sequence). CDR3 length: 14 residues. Losses at the gene ends were 1 base for V and 0 bases for J; bases not matched to a gene: 0. The CDR3 spells CASSQASGSYEQYF. The CDR3 nucleotides read TGTGCCAGCAGCCAAGCTAGCGGCTCCTACGAGCAGTACTTC.

In this sample, this clonotype turned up a few times. This sequence joins TRBV12-3 or TRBV12-4 and TRBJ1-5, with D unclear. The CDR3 is 13 amino acids. Trimming removed 6 bases from V and 1 base from J, with 7 bases in between. The CDR3 DNA follows: TGTGCCAGCAGCCCACAGAGCAATCAGCCCCAGCATTTT. It specifies CASSPQSNQPQHF.

This clonotype came up a few times. This rearrangement joins TRBV14 to TRBJ2-7; 9 nucleotides match TRBD2. The V segment lost 5 bases and the J segment 2 bases; nucleotides outside the gene matches: 10. The V gene's germline CDR1 is SGHDN and CDR2 FVKESK. The CDR3 length is 16 residues. CDR3 in DNA: TGTGCCAGCAGCGACTTCAGGACTAGCGATCCCTACGAGCAGTACTTC. Its translation: CASSDFRTSDPYEQYF.

V gene TRBV20-1 combines with J gene TRBJ1-2; tentative D call: TRBD1 (5 bases). Germline values: CDR1 DFQATT, CDR2 SNEGSKA (reference sequence). There are 14 residues in the CDR3. V shed 4 bases and J shed 1 base, with 13 bases lying between them. CDR3 coding DNA: TGCAGTGCTATAATCCCGGGACTTAACTATGGCTACACCTTC. This codes for CSAIIPGLNYGYTF.

This rearrangement joins TRBV27 to TRBJ1-1; TRBD1 is a possible D gene (5 bases). Trimming stripped 5 bases from V and 1 base from J, with 11 bases between. Germline lookup yields CDR1 MNHEY and CDR2 SMNVEV (reference sequence). The CDR3 consists of 14 residues. The CDR3 bases are TGTGCCAGCAGTCTCCGGGACCAGAACACTGAAGCTTTCTTT. It translates to CASSLRDQNTEAFF.

This clonotype was seen a few times. The chain is built from TRBV4-1 and TRBJ2-5; maybe TRBD1 (6 bases). This CDR3 contains 16 residues. The V end lost 1 base, the J end lost 11 bases, and 23 bases lay between the germline ends. CDR1 is MGHRA and CDR2 is YSYEKL in the germline V gene. CDR3 sequence reads: CASSQGQASGSREQYF. The CDR3 nucleotides are TGCGCCAGCAGCCAAGGACAGGCTAGTGGGAGTCGAGAGCAGTACTTC.

The chain has TRBV20-1 and TRBJ1-2; TRBD1 is a possible D gene (5 bases). V lost 5 bases and J lost 0, with 10 bases in between. This CDR3 spans 13 amino acids. Per the germline V gene, CDR1 is DFQATT and CDR2 is SNEGSKA (reference sequence). The CDR3 DNA reads as TGCAGTGCTCCAGGGATAGCTAACTATGGCTACACCTTC. It codes for CSAPGIANYGYTF.

V and J are TRBV6-2 or TRBV6-3 and TRBJ2-4; D not certain. V was cut by 5 bases and J by 6 bases, with 8 bases left in between. The V gene's germline CDR1 is MNHEY and CDR2 SVGEGT. The CDR3 sequence is 12 residues long. CDR3 in amino acids: CASSEKRNIQYF. For the CDR3, the DNA is TGTGCCAGCAGTGAGAAAAGAAACATTCAGTACTTC.

For this clonotype: Germline and junction disagree at one end, which may indicate a read error. This chain uses TRBV7-2 with TRBJ2-5, with a possible D match to TRBD1 (6 bases). Germline CDR1 and CDR2: SGHTA and FQGNSA. The CDR3 extends over 12 amino acids. CDR3 in amino acids: CATSRGGIIQYF. The CDR3 region has the DNA TGTGCCACCAGCAGGGGCGGAATTATCCAGTACTTC.

The rearrangement uses TRBV12-3 or TRBV12-4 and TRBJ1-1; 10 bases are a match to TRBD1. The CDR3 extends over 14 amino acids. The V and J ends lost 5 bases and 10 bases, in that order; junction bases with no gene match: 10. The CDR3 sequence is CASSTRPGQGRAFF. Written as DNA, the CDR3 is TGTGCCAGCAGTACCCGGCCGGGACAGGGGAGAGCTTTCTTT.

This clonotype was detected only once. The J gene is TRBJ1-2, the V gene TRBV12-3 or TRBV12-4, with 7 bases fitting TRBD1. With V trimmed by 6 bases and J by 7 bases, 8 bases remained unmatched. The CDR3 totals 13 residues. CDR3 amino acids: CASSRPQGVGYTF. The CDR3 DNA reads as TGTGCCAGCAGCCGCCCCCAGGGGGTTGGCTACACCTTC.

The chain combines TRBV6-2 or TRBV6-3 with TRBJ2-1, with a weak D call TRBD1 (5 bases). Looked up from germline, CDR1 is MNHEY and CDR2 is SVGEGT. This CDR3 is 16 amino acids long. V was clipped by 7 bases and J by 7 bases, with 23 bases between them. The CDR3 DNA is TGTGCCAGCAATTCTCTCAGGGAACCTTCGAGGAATGAGCAGTTCTTC. Translating it yields CASNSLREPSRNEQFF.

There are a few counts of this clonotype. This chain connects TRBV20-1 to TRBJ2-7; D perhaps matches TRBD2 (5 bases). The CDR3 covers 13 residues. Germline V gives CDR1 DFQATT, CDR2 SNEGSKA (reference sequence). V lost 0 bases to trimming and J lost 6 bases, with 12 bases between them. Here the CDR3 reads CSARDKTNPEQYF. The CDR3 DNA follows: TGCAGTGCTAGAGATAAGACTAATCCCGAGCAGTACTTC.

This clonotype turned up a few times. The V call is TRBV20-1, the J call TRBJ2-3; D unclear. CDR3 length equals 13 residues. In germline, CDR1 is DFQATT, CDR2 SNEGSKA (reference sequence). Trimming left V 0 bases short and J 1 base short, with 5 bases between. The CDR3 nucleotides are TGCAGTGCTAGAGATCCTCGCACAGATACGCAGTATTTT. This codes for CSARDPRTDTQYF.

The DNA for the CDR3 is TGTGCCAGCAGTTATTTCAGACCTAGCACAGATACGCAGTATTTT. It codes for CASSYFRPSTDTQYF. This chain connects TRBV6-6 to TRBJ2-3; D gene ambiguous. Deletions cut 3 bases from V and 0 bases from J, with 10 bases between. CDR1 is MNHNY, CDR2 SVGAGI, per germline (reference sequence). CDR3 length: 15 residues.

J is TRBJ1-2 and V is TRBV10-3, with TRBD1 as a possible D gene (6 bases). This CDR3 spans 13 amino acids. V dropped 6 bases and J dropped 3 bases, with 11 bases sitting between them. Germline V lookup: CDR1 ENHRY, CDR2 SYGVKD. CDR3 in amino acids: CAISSTGDYGYTF. CDR3 nucleotides: TGTGCCATCAGCTCGACAGGAGACTATGGCTACACCTTC.

The rearrangement uses TRBV14 and TRBJ2-1; D call uncertain. Trimming took off 4 bases at V and 1 base at J, with 11 bases between the two ends. CDR3 length: 15 amino acids. Germline CDR1 and CDR2: SGHDN and FVKESK. The CDR3, as DNA: TGTGCCAGCAGCCGTCTTGGCGGATCCTACAATGAGCAGTTCTTC. Its protein product is CASSRLGGSYNEQFF. The complete variable domain, with remaining parts taken from reference TRBV14 and TRBJ2-1, reads EAGVTQFPSHSVIEKGQTVTLRCDPISGHDNLYWYRRVMGKEIKFLLHFVKESKQDESGMPNNRFLAERTGGTYSTLKVQPAELEDSGVYFCASSRLGGSYNEQFFGPGTRLTVL.

The chain couples TRBV4-1 to TRBJ1-1, with 8 bases lining up with TRBD1. CDR1 and CDR2 from the germline V gene are MGHRA and YSYEKL. After removal of 3 bases from V and 1 base from J, the junction contained 4 bases not matched to a gene. The CDR3 has 15 amino acids. CDR3 sequence reads: CASSQTGTGNTEAFF. The CDR3 nucleotides are TGCGCCAGCAGCCAGACAGGGACAGGGAACACTGAAGCTTTCTTT.

This chain connects TRBV6-6 to TRBJ2-1; 8 nucleotides line up with TRBD2. Germline V gives CDR1 MNHNY, CDR2 SVGAGI (reference sequence). V lost 8 bases to trimming and J lost 15 bases; unmatched junction nucleotides: 12. The CDR3 sequence is 12 residues long. The CDR3 loop reads CASSMRGEVGFF. DNA of the CDR3: TGTGCCAGCTCCATGCGGGGGGAAGTGGGGTTCTTC.

This chain links TRBV12-3 or TRBV12-4 with TRBJ1-2, with unresolved D. V lost 5 bases and J lost 0, with 10 bases in between. The CDR3 totals 14 residues. In DNA form, the CDR3 reads TGTGCCAGCAGTACTCCGGGATCTAACTATGGCTACACCTTC. Encoded protein: CASSTPGSNYGYTF.

This chain connects TRBV20-1 to TRBJ2-1; D is perhaps TRBD1 or TRBD2 (6 bases each). There are 14 residues in the CDR3. Trimming shortened V by 0 bases and J by 8 bases, and 14 bases separated the two germline ends. CDR1 is DFQATT and CDR2 is SNEGSKA in the germline V gene (reference sequence). The CDR3 sequence is CSAREGGQADEQFF. The CDR3 DNA is TGCAGTGCTAGAGAGGGGGGCCAAGCCGATGAGCAGTTCTTC.

J is TRBJ2-5 and V is TRBV28; the D is unclear. Trimming took off 1 base at V and 2 bases at J, with 5 bases between the two ends. In germline, CDR1 is MDHEN, CDR2 SYDVKM. This CDR3 contains 13 residues. The CDR3 coding sequence is TGTGCCAGCAGTTTATTCACGCAAGAGACCCAGTACTTC. It encodes CASSLFTQETQYF. Looking up the rest from reference TRBV28 and TRBJ2-5 gives the full variable domain: DVKVTQSSRYLVKRTGEKVFLECVQDMDHENMFWYRQDPGLGLRLIYFSYDVKMKEKGDIPEGYSVSREKKERFSLILESASTNQTSMYLCASSLFTQETQYFGPGTRLLVL.